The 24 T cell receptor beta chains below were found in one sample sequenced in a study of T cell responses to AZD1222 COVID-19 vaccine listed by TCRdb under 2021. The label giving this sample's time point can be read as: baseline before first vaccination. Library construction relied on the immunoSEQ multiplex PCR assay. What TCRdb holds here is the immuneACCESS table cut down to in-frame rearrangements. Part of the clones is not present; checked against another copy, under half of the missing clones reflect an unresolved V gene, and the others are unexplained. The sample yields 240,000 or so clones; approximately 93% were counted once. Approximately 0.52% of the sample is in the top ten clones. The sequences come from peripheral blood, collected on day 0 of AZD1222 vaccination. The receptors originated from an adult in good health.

CDR3 bases: TGTGCCAGCAGTCGCCAGGGGGTGCCCTATGGCTACACCTTC. Its translation is CASSRQGVPYGYTF. V usage is TRBV28 and J usage is TRBJ1-2; the match to TRBD1 covers 7 bases. V lost 5 bases to trimming and J lost 4 bases; unmatched junction nucleotides: 7. The germline V gene encodes CDR1 MDHEN and CDR2 SYDVKM. The CDR3 has 14 residues.

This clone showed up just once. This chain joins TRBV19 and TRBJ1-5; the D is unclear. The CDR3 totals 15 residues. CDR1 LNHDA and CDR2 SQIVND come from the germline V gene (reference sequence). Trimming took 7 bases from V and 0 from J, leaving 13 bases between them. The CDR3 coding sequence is TGTGCCAGTACCTCACGAGGGAGTAGCAATCAGCCCCAGCATTTT. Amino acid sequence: CASTSRGSSNQPQHF.

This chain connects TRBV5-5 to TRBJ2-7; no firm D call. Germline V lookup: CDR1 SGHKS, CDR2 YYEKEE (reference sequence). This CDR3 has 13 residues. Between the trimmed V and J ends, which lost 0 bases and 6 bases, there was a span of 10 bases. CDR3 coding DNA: TGTGCCAGCAGCTTGGTTCAGTGGGGCGAGCAGTACTTC. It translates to CASSLVQWGEQYF.

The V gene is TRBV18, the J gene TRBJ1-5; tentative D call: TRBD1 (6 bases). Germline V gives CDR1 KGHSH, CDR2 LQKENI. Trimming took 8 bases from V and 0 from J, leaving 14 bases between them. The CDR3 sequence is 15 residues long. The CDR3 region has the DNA TGTGCCAGCCGCCGGGGGGCAAATAGCAATCAGCCCCAGCATTTT. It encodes CASRRGANSNQPQHF.

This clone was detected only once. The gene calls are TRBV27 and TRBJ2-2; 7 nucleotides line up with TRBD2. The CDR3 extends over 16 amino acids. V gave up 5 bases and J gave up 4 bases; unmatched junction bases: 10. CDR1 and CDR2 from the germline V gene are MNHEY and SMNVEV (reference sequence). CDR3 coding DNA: TGTGCCAGCAGTCCCATGGCGGGGGTCTCCACCGGGGAGCTGTTTTTT. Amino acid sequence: CASSPMAGVSTGELFF.

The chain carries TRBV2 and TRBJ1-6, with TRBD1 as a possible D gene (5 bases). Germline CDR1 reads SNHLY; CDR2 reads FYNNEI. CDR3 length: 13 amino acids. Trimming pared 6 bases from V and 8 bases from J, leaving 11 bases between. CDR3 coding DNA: TGTGCCAGCAGAGGGACGAGGGATTCACCCCTCCACTTT. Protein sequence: CASRGTRDSPLHF.

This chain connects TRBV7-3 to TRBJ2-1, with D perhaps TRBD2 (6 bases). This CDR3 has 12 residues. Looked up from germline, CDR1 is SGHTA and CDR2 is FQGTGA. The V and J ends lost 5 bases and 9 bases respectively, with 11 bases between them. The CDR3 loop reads CASSRREGEQFF. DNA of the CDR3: TGTGCCAGCAGCCGGAGGGAAGGTGAGCAGTTCTTC.

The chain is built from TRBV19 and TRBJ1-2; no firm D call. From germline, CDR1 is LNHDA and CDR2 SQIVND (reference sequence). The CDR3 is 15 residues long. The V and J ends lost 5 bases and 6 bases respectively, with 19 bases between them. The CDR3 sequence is CASSFFSRKTNGYTF. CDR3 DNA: TGTGCCAGTAGTTTTTTCTCCAGGAAGACCAATGGCTACACCTTC.

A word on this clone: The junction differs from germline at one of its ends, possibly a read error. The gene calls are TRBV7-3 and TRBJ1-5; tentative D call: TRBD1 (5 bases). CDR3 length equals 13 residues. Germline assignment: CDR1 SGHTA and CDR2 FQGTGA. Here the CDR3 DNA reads TGCCACCGGGACTTTGGGAGCGGTCAGCCCCAGCATTTT. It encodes CHRDFGSGQPQHF.

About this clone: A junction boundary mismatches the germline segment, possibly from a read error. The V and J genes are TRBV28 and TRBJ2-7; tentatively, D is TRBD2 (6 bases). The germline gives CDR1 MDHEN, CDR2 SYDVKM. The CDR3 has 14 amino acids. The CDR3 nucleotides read TGTGCCAGCAGTTTGATCCGGGACTCCAACGAGCAGTACTTC. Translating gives CASSLIRDSNEQYF.

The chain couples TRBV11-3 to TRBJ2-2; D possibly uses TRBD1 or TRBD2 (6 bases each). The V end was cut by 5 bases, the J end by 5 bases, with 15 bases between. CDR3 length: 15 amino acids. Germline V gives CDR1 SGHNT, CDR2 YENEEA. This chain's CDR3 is CASSPRDTYTGELFF. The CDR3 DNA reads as TGTGCCAGCAGCCCGCGGGACACCTATACCGGGGAGCTGTTTTTT. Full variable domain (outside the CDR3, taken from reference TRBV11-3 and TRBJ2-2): EAGVVQSPRYKIIEKKQPVAFWCNPISGHNTLYWYLQNLGQGPELLIRYENEEAVDDSQLPKDRFSAERLKGVDSTLKIQPAELGDSAVYLCASSPRDTYTGELFFGEGSRLTVL.

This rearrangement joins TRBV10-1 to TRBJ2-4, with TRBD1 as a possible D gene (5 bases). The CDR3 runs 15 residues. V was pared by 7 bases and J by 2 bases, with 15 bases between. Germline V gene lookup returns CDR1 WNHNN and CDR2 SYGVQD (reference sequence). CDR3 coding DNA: TGCGCCAGCAATGGACACCCGCGGTCCAAAAACATTCAGTACTTC. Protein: CASNGHPRSKNIQYF.

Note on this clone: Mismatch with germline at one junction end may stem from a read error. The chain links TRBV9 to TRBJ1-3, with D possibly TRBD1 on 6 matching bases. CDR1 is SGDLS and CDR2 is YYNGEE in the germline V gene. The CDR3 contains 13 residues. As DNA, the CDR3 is TGTGCCAGCGGGGGCCTCTCTGGAATCACCATATATTTT. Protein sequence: CASGGLSGITIYF.

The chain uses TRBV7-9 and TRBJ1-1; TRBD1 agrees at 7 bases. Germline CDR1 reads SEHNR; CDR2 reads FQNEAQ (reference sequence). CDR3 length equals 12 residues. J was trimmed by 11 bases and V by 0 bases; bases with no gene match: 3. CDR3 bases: TGTGCCAGCAGCTTAGCGGGGACAGCGGCTTTCTTT. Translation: CASSLAGTAAFF.

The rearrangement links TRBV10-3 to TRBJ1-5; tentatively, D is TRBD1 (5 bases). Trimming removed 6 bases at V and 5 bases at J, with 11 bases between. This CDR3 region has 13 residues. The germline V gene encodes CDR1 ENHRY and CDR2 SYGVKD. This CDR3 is CAIREQEDQPQHF. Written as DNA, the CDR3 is TGTGCCATCAGGGAACAGGAGGATCAGCCCCAGCATTTT.

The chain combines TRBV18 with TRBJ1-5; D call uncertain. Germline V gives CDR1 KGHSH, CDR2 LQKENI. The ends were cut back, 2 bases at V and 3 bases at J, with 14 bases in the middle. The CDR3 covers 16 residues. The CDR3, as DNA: TGTGCCAGCTCACCATTCGAAGGGTTCGACAATCAGCCCCAGCATTTT. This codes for CASSPFEGFDNQPQHF.

As DNA, the CDR3 is TGTGCCAGCAGCCACCCGACAGGGGAGCAGTATTTT. Translating it yields CASSHPTGEQYF. The genes are TRBV3-1 (or the pseudogene TRBV3-2) and TRBJ2-3; 8 nucleotides align to TRBD1. The CDR3 spans 12 residues. From germline, CDR1 is LGHDT and CDR2 YNNKEL (reference sequence). Trimming at V came to 3 bases and at J to 11 bases, leaving 4 bases not matched to a gene.

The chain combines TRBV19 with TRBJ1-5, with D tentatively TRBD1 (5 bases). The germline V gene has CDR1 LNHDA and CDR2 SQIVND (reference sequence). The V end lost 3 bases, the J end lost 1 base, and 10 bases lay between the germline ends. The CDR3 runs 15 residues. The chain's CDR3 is CASSIGRASNQPQHF. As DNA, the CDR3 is TGTGCCAGTAGTATCGGCAGGGCCAGCAATCAGCCCCAGCATTTT.

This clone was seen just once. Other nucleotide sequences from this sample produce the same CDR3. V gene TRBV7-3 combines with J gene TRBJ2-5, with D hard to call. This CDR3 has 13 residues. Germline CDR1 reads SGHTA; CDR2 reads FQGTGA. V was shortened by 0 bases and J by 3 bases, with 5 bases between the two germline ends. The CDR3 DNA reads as TGTGCCAGCAGCTTAACCCGAGAAGAGACCCAGTACTTC. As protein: CASSLTREETQYF.

CDR3 DNA: TGCGCCAGCAGCTTCGGCACCTCTAACTATGGCTACACCTTC. The encoded protein is CASSFGTSNYGYTF. V and J are TRBV5-1 and TRBJ1-2; D is ambiguous. This CDR3 has 14 residues. Germline CDR1 is SGHRS and CDR2 is YFSETQ. Trimming took 2 bases from V and 0 from J, leaving 8 bases between them.

CDR3 sequence (DNA): TGTGCCAGTAGCGAGACAGGGGGCCAGCAGTACTTC. It is translated as CASSETGGQQYF. The chain recombines TRBV19 with TRBJ2-7; 10 bases match TRBD1. V dropped 6 bases and J dropped 8; count of bases not matched to a gene: 4. CDR1 and CDR2 (germline): LNHDA, SQIVND (reference sequence). The CDR3 contains 12 residues.

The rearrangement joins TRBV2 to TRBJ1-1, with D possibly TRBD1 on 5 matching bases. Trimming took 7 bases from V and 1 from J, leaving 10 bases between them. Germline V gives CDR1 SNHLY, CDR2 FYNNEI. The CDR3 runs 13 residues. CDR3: CASKGAANTEAFF. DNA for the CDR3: TGTGCCAGCAAAGGGGCCGCGAACACTGAAGCTTTCTTT.

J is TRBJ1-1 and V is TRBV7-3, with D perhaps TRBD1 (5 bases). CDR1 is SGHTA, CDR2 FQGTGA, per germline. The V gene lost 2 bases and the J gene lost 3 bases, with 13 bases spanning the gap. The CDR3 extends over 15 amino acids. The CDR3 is CASSLSPGTDTEAFF. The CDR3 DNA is TGTGCCAGCAGCTTATCCCCGGGGACGGACACTGAAGCTTTCTTT.

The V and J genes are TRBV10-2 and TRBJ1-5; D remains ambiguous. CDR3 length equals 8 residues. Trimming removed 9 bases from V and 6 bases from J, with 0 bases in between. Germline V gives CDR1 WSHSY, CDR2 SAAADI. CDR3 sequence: CASQPQHF. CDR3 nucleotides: TGCGCCAGTCAGCCCCAGCATTTT.